The entry below describes one T cell receptor beta chain. CDR3 length equals 17 residues. The junction had 7 bases not matched to a gene; V was cut back by 4 bases and J by 0 bases. Per the germline V gene, CDR1 is SGHNT and CDR2 is YYREEE (reference sequence). The sample originates from a study of blood T cell repertoires in COVID-19. Seattle's enrolled individuals joined amid active infection and were then monitored longitudinally. This table comes from immunoSEQ multiplex PCR, and its TCRdb copy is limited to in-frame clones, with some not included. The sample lists about 160,000 clones; roughly 81% were seen once.

The sequence was collected from a woman aged 45-60 years with COVID-19, enrolled during active disease. Material: peripheral blood. The chain uses TRBV5-4 and TRBJ2-3, with TRBD1 matching 11 bases. The CDR3 nucleotides are TGTGCCAGCAGCCAAGGACAGGGGGCAACTAGCACAGATACGCAGTATTTT. Translating it yields CASSQGQGATSTDTQYF.